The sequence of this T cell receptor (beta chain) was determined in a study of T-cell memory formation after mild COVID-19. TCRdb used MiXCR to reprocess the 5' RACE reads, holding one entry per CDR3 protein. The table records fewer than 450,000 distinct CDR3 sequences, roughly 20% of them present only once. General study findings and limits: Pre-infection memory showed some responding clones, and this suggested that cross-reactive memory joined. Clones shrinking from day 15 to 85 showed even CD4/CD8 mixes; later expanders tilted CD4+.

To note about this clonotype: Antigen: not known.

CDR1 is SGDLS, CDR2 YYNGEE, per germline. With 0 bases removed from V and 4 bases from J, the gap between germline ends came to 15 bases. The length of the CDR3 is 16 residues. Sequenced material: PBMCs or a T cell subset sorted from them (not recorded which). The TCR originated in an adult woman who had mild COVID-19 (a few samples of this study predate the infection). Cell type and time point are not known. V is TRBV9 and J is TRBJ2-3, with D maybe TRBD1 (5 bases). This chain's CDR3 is CASSVVSGIGADTQYF. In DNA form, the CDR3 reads TGTGCCAGCAGCGTAGTGTCAGGGATAGGGGCAGATACGCAGTATTTT. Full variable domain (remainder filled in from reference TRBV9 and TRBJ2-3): DSGVTQTPKHLITATGQRVTLRCSPRSGDLSVYWYQQSLDQGLQFLIQYYNGEERAKGNILERFSAQQFPDLHSELNLSSLELGDSALYFCASSVVSGIGADTQYFGPGTRLTVL.